The TCR beta chain under discussion was sequenced for a study of molecular identifiers for immune sequencing clone quantification. Study findings and constraints: Identical TCR molecules sharing a barcode could underestimate highly expanded clone sizes. Researchers reportedly could pick up spiked Jurkat TCR RNA from one cell mixed into 1 million or so naive cells.

Of note for this clonotype: What it binds is unknown.

This CDR3 contains 14 residues. CDR1 SNHLY and CDR2 FYNNEI come from the germline V gene. With 8 bases removed from V and 5 bases from J, the gap between germline ends came to 16 bases. TCRdb ran MiXCR on the PCR reads and lists one entry per CDR3 protein. The sample has about 510,000 distinct CDR3 sequences; around 23% are singletons. Source material for naive CD8 libraries was roughly 20,000 to 1,100,000 sorted cells, with 10%, 30% or 50% RNA. CD8+CD4-CCR7+CD45RA+ sorting gave the naive CD8 T cells. The source material was naive CD8+ T cells from blood, with Jurkat cell RNA spiked in. Subset defined: FACS-sorted CD8+CD4-CCR7+CD45RA+ naive T cells. This TCR was recovered from a human donor in good health. Some libraries in this study had Jurkat cell RNA spiked in. The genes are TRBV2 and TRBJ1-5; D may be TRBD1 (5 bases). The CDR3 region is CASHGREVHQPQHF. The CDR3 coding sequence is TGTGCCAGCCACGGCAGGGAGGTCCATCAGCCCCAGCATTTT.